One and the same sample provided the 18 T cell receptor beta chains below, sequenced in a study of cytomegalovirus exposure and HLA in healthy donors. PCR amplification relied on 60 Vbeta primers (plus 13 Jbeta primers). The protocol was immunoSEQ multiplex PCR, while the TCRdb copy is restricted to in-frame clones and leaves out a portion. The profile shows about 160,000 clones, 70% to 80% of them singletons. Specimen: PBMCs. The receptors shown here come from a man aged 40-49 years in good health and CMV-seronegative.

This clone has more than one count but fewer than ten. CDR3 in DNA: TGCGCCAGCAGCCAAGACCAGGGTTACGAGACCCAGTACTTC. This encodes CASSQDQGYETQYF. The J gene is TRBJ2-5, the V gene TRBV4-1, with D perhaps matching TRBD1 (5 bases). There are 14 residues in the CDR3. Trimming pared 0 bases from V and 5 bases from J, leaving 10 bases between. The germline V gene has CDR1 MGHRA and CDR2 YSYEKL.

CDR3 residues: CASTPDFPHEQYF. CDR3 DNA: TGTGCCAGCACCCCGGACTTTCCCCACGAGCAGTACTTC. The V gene is TRBV28, the J gene TRBJ2-7, with TRBD2 as a possible D gene (5 bases). The CDR3 runs 13 residues. Trimming took 7 bases from V and 5 from J, leaving 15 bases between them. Per germline, CDR1 MDHEN and CDR2 SYDVKM.

The chain is built from TRBV19 and TRBJ2-6; 12 bases align to TRBD1. Looked up from germline, CDR1 is LNHDA and CDR2 is SQIVND (reference sequence). V gave up 7 bases and J gave up 4 bases; unmatched junction bases: 14. The CDR3 is made up of 19 amino acids. DNA of the CDR3: TGTGCCAGTAATAAAATCCGGGACAGGGGGCTGGCGGGGGCCAACGTCCTGACTTTC. Protein: CASNKIRDRGLAGANVLTF.

This chain uses TRBV5-1 with TRBJ2-7; 13 bases map to TRBD2. The CDR3 has 16 residues. CDR1 is SGHRS, CDR2 YFSETQ, per germline. V trimming: 4 bases; J trimming: 0 bases; junction bases outside the gene matches: 4. CDR3 sequence reads: CASSHGTSGTSYEQYF. In nucleotides, the CDR3 is TGCGCCAGCAGCCACGGGACTAGCGGGACCTCCTACGAGCAGTACTTC.

V gene TRBV7-2 combines with J gene TRBJ2-2, with 9 bases fitting TRBD2. CDR1 SGHTA and CDR2 FQGNSA come from the germline V gene. The CDR3 length is 15 residues. The ends lost 5 bases at V and 6 bases at J; junction bases unmatched: 7. The CDR3 region has the DNA TGTGCCAGCAGCCCTGAGAGCGGGAGGCCCGGGGAGCTGTTTTTT. It specifies CASSPESGRPGELFF.

The chain employs TRBV7-2 and TRBJ2-4, with 12 bases lining up with TRBD2. Germline CDR1 SGHTA, CDR2 FQGNSA. The CDR3 length is 17 residues. V lost 4 bases to trimming and J lost 9 bases; unmatched junction nucleotides: 13. The DNA of the CDR3 is TGTGCCAGCAGCTCCACCCGGCTAGCGGGAGGGCCCGGCATTCAGTACTTC. Residues: CASSSTRLAGGPGIQYF.

The rearrangement links TRBV27 to TRBJ2-2; 11 nucleotides line up with TRBD2. V shed 10 bases and J 1 base; nucleotides not matched to a gene: 17. The CDR3 is 19 residues long. Germline loops: CDR1 MNHEY, CDR2 SMNVEV (reference sequence). Here the CDR3 reads CATSGDSGRALRNTGELFF. The CDR3 bases are TGTGCCACGTCGGGGGATAGCGGGAGGGCCCTCAGGAACACCGGGGAGCTGTTTTTT.

V is TRBV11-1 and J is TRBJ2-3, with a weak D call TRBD2 (6 bases). V gave up 5 bases and J gave up 2 bases, with 11 bases separating them. The CDR3 is 14 amino acids. The germline gives CDR1 SGHAT, CDR2 FQDESV (reference sequence). The chain's CDR3 is CASSPGLNTDTQYF. DNA of the CDR3: TGTGCCAGCAGCCCGGGACTCAACACAGATACGCAGTATTTT.

The chain recombines TRBV19 with TRBJ2-3; 7 bases match TRBD2. This CDR3 comprises 15 residues. From germline, CDR1 is LNHDA and CDR2 SQIVND (reference sequence). Trimming at V came to 5 bases and at J to 5 bases, leaving 10 bases not matched to a gene. CDR3 DNA: TGTGCCAGTAGTCCCCCCCCGGGAGGAATAGATACGCAGTATTTT. Translating gives CASSPPPGGIDTQYF.

The V gene is TRBV5-1, the J gene TRBJ1-4; the D gene is possibly TRBD1 (5 bases). Trimming removed 4 bases at V and 6 bases at J, with 13 bases between. The CDR3 runs 14 residues. Germline CDR1 reads SGHRS; CDR2 reads YFSETQ. The CDR3 sequence is CASSVQGRDEKLFF. The DNA of the CDR3 is TGCGCCAGCAGCGTCCAGGGAAGGGATGAAAAACTGTTTTTT.

This sequence joins TRBV15 and TRBJ2-3, with 9 bases lining up with TRBD2. Germline V gene sequence: CDR1 LNHNV, CDR2 YYDKDF (reference sequence). CDR3 length equals 18 residues. V lost 1 base and J lost 3; bases outside the gene matches: 11. The CDR3 reads CATSRGPLAGAGTDTQYF. Here the CDR3 DNA reads TGTGCCACCAGCAGAGGCCCCTTAGCGGGAGCGGGGACAGATACGCAGTATTTT.

This chain links TRBV5-4 with TRBJ2-7, with 7 bases fitting TRBD2. V gave up 7 bases and J gave up 2 bases; unmatched junction bases: 6. Germline loops: CDR1 SGHNT, CDR2 YYREEE (reference sequence). The CDR3 is made up of 13 amino acids. The CDR3 DNA is TGTGCCAGCGAGACAGCGGGGACCTACGAGCAGTACTTC. Residues: CASETAGTYEQYF. Full variable domain (outside the CDR3, taken from reference TRBV5-4 and TRBJ2-7): ETGVTQSPTHLIKTRGQQVTLRCSSQSGHNTVSWYQQALGQGPQFIFQYYREEENGRGNFPPRFSGLQFPNYSSELNVNALELDDSALYLCASETAGTYEQYFGPGTRLTVT.

The chain couples TRBV25-1 to TRBJ1-2, with D uncertain. Germline lookup yields CDR1 MGHDK and CDR2 SYGVNS. The CDR3 loop spans 14 amino acids. The ends were cut back, 3 bases at V and 1 base at J, with 9 bases in the middle. CDR3 DNA: TGTGCCAGCAGTGACAGTGTCGATAACTATGGCTACACCTTC. This sequence encodes CASSDSVDNYGYTF.

The rearrangement links TRBV10-3 to TRBJ2-7; the match to TRBD1 covers 7 bases. The J segment lost 5 bases and the V segment lost 6 bases, leaving 1 base of the junction unmatched. This CDR3 is 11 amino acids long. Germline-derived CDR1 and CDR2 are ENHRY and SYGVKD. CDR3 bases: TGTGCCATCAGACAGGGGAACGAGCAGTACGTC. Its protein is CAIRQGNEQYV.

This clone was detected only once. This chain uses TRBV6-6 with TRBJ2-3; tentative D call: TRBD2 (8 bases). The CDR3 runs 16 residues. Germline V CDR1 and CDR2: MNHNY, SVGAGI (reference sequence). The V end lost 7 bases, the J end lost 6 bases, and 23 bases lay between the germline ends. CDR3 bases: TGTGCCAGCACCCGGGGGGGGGACAGTAGAGCGGATACGCAGTATTTT. This codes for CASTRGGDSRADTQYF.

J is TRBJ1-2 and V is TRBV5-6, with 11 bases matching TRBD1. CDR1 and CDR2 (germline): SGHDT, YYEEEE. After removal of 6 bases from V and 6 bases from J, the junction contained 13 bases not matched to a gene. The CDR3 has 16 residues. Here the CDR3 DNA reads TGTGCCAGCACCGGCCCGGGACAGGGGGGGGTGAATGGCTACACCTTC. Residues: CASTGPGQGGVNGYTF.

This clone was observed once. V gene TRBV10-3 combines with J gene TRBJ2-3; no clear D. The V end was cut by 10 bases, the J end by 2 bases, with 10 bases between. CDR3 length: 12 residues. Germline values: CDR1 ENHRY, CDR2 SYGVKD. The CDR3 coding sequence is TGTGCCACCCGACAAGACACAGATACGCAGTATTTT. Residues: CATRQDTDTQYF.

The V and J genes are TRBV2 and TRBJ1-2; D gene uncertain. Between the trimmed V and J ends, which lost 6 bases and 0 bases, there was a span of 14 bases. The length of the CDR3 is 15 residues. Germline values: CDR1 SNHLY, CDR2 FYNNEI. Here the CDR3 DNA reads TGTGCCAGCAGCCCGACTCTCGGATCTAACTATGGCTACACCTTC. The encoded protein is CASSPTLGSNYGYTF.